A selection of T cell receptor beta chains follows, all from one sample in a study of metastatic and nonmetastatic thyroid tumors. TCRdb re-clonotyped the PCR reads through MiXCR. The sample lists fewer than 25,000 clones, more than 20% occurring once. Sequencing was carried out using blood. All receptors come from a male donor with papillary thyroid cancer or a benign thyroid nodule (not recorded which). Some clones in this sample may be carry-over from other donors' samples. Both conserved end residues are part of each CDR3. A D gene is named only where the DNA matches it firmly. Clone size is stated in some rows and not others, as once, few, many or a class when expanded.

v_gene,d_gene,abundance,j_gene,CDR3aa,CDR3nt
TRBV6-1,-,medium-sized,TRBJ1-1,CASSGPTGWFTEAFF,TGTGCCAGCAGTGGCCCCACCGGCTGGTTCACTGAAGCTTTCTTT
TRBV7-3,-,many,TRBJ2-1,CASSRQALGDEQFF,TGTGCCAGCAGCCGACAGGCTTTGGGTGATGAGCAGTTCTTC
TRBV28,TRBD2,-,TRBJ2-3,CASSSHRGLAGDTDTQYF,TGTGCCAGCAGTTCACACCGCGGACTAGCGGGAGATACAGATACGCAGTATTTT
TRBV5-1,-,many,TRBJ2-7,CASSWGRRGEQYF,TGCGCCAGCAGTTGGGGCCGCCGGGGCGAGCAGTACTTC
TRBV20-1,TRBD2,many,TRBJ2-7,CSARDQREAEQYF,TGCAGTGCTAGAGATCAGCGGGAGGCCGAGCAGTACTTC
TRBV20-1,-,medium-sized,TRBJ1-1,CSATGMNTEAFF,TGCAGTGCTACAGGGATGAACACTGAAGCTTTCTTT
TRBV16,-,many,TRBJ1-5,CASSRGTRSNQPQHF,TGTGCCAGCAGCCGGGGGACTCGTAGCAATCAGCCCCAGCATTTT
TRBV9,-,-,TRBJ2-1,CSSSSRWVEHYNEQFF,TGTTCCAGCAGCTCACGGTGGGTCGAGCACTACAATGAGCAGTTCTTC
TRBV30,TRBD1,-,TRBJ2-7,CALGQGGEQYF,TGTGCCTTAGGACAGGGGGGTGAGCAGTACTTC
TRBV24-1,-,-,TRBJ2-2,CATRSQTNTGELFF,TGTGCCACCAGGTCACAGACGAACACCGGGGAGCTGTTTTTT
TRBV28,TRBD2,many,TRBJ2-7,CASSPIKRETFLEQYF,TGTGCCAGCAGTCCTATAAAGCGGGAGACGTTCCTCGAGCAGTACTTC
TRBV29-1,TRBD2,many,TRBJ2-3,CSVEGLAESTDTQYF,TGCAGCGTGGAAGGACTAGCGGAAAGCACAGATACGCAGTATTTT
TRBV6-5,-,many,TRBJ1-4,CASSYSFRATNEKLFF,TGTGCCAGCAGTTACTCTTTCCGAGCAACTAATGAAAAACTGTTTTTT
TRBV19,-,many,TRBJ1-5,CASSRKLDQPQHF,TGTGCCAGTAGTAGAAAACTAGATCAGCCCCAGCATTTT
TRBV20-1,-,many,TRBJ1-1,CSASPTGQGRYTEAFF,TGCAGTGCTAGCCCTACCGGGCAAGGAAGGTACACTGAAGCTTTCTTT
TRBV12-3/TRBV12-4,-,-,TRBJ2-3,CASSLGRSLTDTQYF,TGTGCCAGCAGTTTAGGGCGGAGCCTCACAGATACGCAGTATTTT
TRBV3-1,-,many,TRBJ2-3,CASSGGPKLRATDTQYF,TGTGCCAGCAGCGGTGGGCCAAAGCTAAGAGCTACAGATACGCAGTATTTT
TRBV28,-,many,TRBJ2-7,CASSLGFGADSYEQYF,TGTGCCAGCAGTTTAGGGTTCGGGGCCGACTCCTACGAGCAGTACTTC
TRBV6-1,TRBD2,few,TRBJ2-7,CASSGGLAGGEQYF,TGTGCCAGCAGTGGAGGACTAGCGGGAGGCGAGCAGTACTTC
TRBV6-5,-,medium-sized,TRBJ2-1,CASSYSTGARQFF,TGTGCCAGCAGTTACTCGACCGGGGCAAGGCAGTTCTTC
TRBV3-1,-,-,TRBJ2-5,CACSQADSGETQYF,TGTGCCTGCAGCCAAGCAGACAGTGGGGAGACCCAGTACTTC
TRBV7-8,TRBD1,many,TRBJ1-6,CASSLEGQGWESPLHF,TGTGCCAGCAGCTTAGAGGGACAGGGTTGGGAATCACCCCTCCACTTT
TRBV6-5,-,-,TRBJ2-3,CASSYGARVPDTQYF,TGTGCCAGCAGTTACGGGGCGAGAGTTCCAGATACGCAGTATTTT
TRBV9,-,many,TRBJ1-3,CASSVGSSSGNTIYF,TGTGCCAGCAGCGTAGGGTCCAGCTCTGGAAACACCATATATTTT
TRBV5-1,-,-,TRBJ2-7,CASSLGEGRGKVQYF,TGCGCCAGCAGCTTGGGGGAGGGCAGGGGCAAGGTGCAGTACTTC
TRBV18,TRBD1,many,TRBJ1-5,CASSPLGTGVGKQPQHF,TGTGCCAGCTCACCACTCGGGACAGGGGTTGGAAAGCAGCCCCAGCATTTT
TRBV5-1,TRBD1,many,TRBJ2-5,CASNLQGAQETQYF,TGCGCCAGCAACCTCCAGGGGGCACAAGAGACCCAGTACTTC
TRBV13,-,many,TRBJ1-5,CASSLTGRQPQHF,TGTGCCAGCAGCTTAACCGGGCGGCAGCCCCAGCATTTT
TRBV30,-,many,TRBJ1-1,CAWTRVNRASEAFF,TGTGCCTGGACCCGGGTGAATCGGGCCTCTGAAGCTTTCTTT
TRBV5-4,-,once,TRBJ2-7,CASISLNGVLLEQYF,TGTGCCAGCATCTCCCTTAATGGGGTCCTCCTCGAGCAGTACTTC
TRBV15,TRBD1,-,TRBJ2-1,CATIRDRSYYNEQFF,TGTGCCACCATCAGGGACAGGTCCTACTACAATGAGCAGTTCTTC
TRBV6-1,-,-,TRBJ1-5,CASSEFRNQPQHF,TGTGCCAGCAGTGAATTCAGGAATCAGCCCCAGCATTTT
TRBV28,-,-,TRBJ2-1,CASSSLATGKGAKTYNEQFF,TGTGCCAGCAGTTCTCTCGCCACCGGGAAGGGAGCCAAGACCTACAATGAGCAGTTCTTC
TRBV7-8,TRBD1,-,TRBJ2-3,CTSSLRGSDTDTQYF,TGTACCAGCAGCCTCAGGGGGAGCGACACAGATACGCAGTATTTT
TRBV20-1,-,-,TRBJ2-7,CSARDKGKGWFSYEQYF,TGCAGTGCTAGAGATAAAGGAAAAGGGTGGTTCTCCTACGAGCAGTACTTC
TRBV28,TRBD1,medium-sized,TRBJ2-7,CASGSGDRYYEQYF,TGTGCCAGCGGATCCGGGGACAGATATTACGAGCAGTACTTC
TRBV7-2,-,once,TRBJ1-6,CASSLDGPGGSPLHF,TGTGCCAGCAGCCTAGACGGTCCCGGAGGTTCACCCCTCCACTTT
TRBV27,-,-,TRBJ2-1,CASSLIEGSEQFF,TGTGCCAGCAGTTTGATTGAGGGGTCTGAGCAGTTCTTC
TRBV30,TRBD2,medium-sized,TRBJ2-7,CAWSLAGGEQYF,TGTGCCTGGAGCCTGGCGGGGGGCGAGCAGTACTTC
TRBV7-6,TRBD2,many,TRBJ2-1,CASSLSGLAEYNEQFF,TGTGCCAGCAGCCTATCGGGACTAGCGGAATACAATGAGCAGTTCTTC
TRBV3-1,-,many,TRBJ2-5,CASSQGSTKTQYF,TGTGCCAGCAGCCAAGGGAGCACGAAGACCCAGTACTTC
TRBV6-4,TRBD2,-,TRBJ2-5,CASSALAGGGQETQYF,TGTGCCAGCAGTGCACTAGCGGGAGGTGGCCAAGAGACCCAGTACTTC
TRBV4-1,TRBD1,many,TRBJ1-1,CASSPLLRDREAFF,TGCGCCAGCAGCCCCCTTCTAAGGGACAGGGAAGCTTTCTTT
TRBV5-1,-,many,TRBJ1-2,CASSLAGANPDYTF,TGCGCCAGCAGCTTGGCCGGTGCCAACCCGGACTACACCTTC
TRBV6-1,TRBD1,-,TRBJ1-2,CVSSHPWTGLGCTF,TGTGTCAGCAGTCATCCCTGGACAGGGTTAGGCTGCACCTTC
TRBV6-1,-,many,TRBJ2-6,CASSDRQSGANVLTF,TGTGCCAGCAGTGACCGGCAGTCGGGGGCCAACGTCCTGACTTTC
TRBV11-1,TRBD1,many,TRBJ2-2,CASSGTVLTNTGELFF,TGTGCCAGCAGCGGGACAGTTTTAACGAACACCGGGGAGCTGTTTTTT
TRBV12-3/TRBV12-4,-,medium-sized,TRBJ2-3,CASSFGGMPDTQYF,TGTGCCAGCAGTTTCGGCGGGATGCCAGATACGCAGTATTTT
TRBV12-5,-,many,TRBJ1-2,CASGPGGGQGYTF,TGTGCTAGTGGTCCGGGGGGGGGGCAGGGCTACACCTTC
TRBV30,TRBD1,many,TRBJ2-3,CAWSVRRGQGARDTQYF,TGTGCCTGGAGTGTACGGAGGGGGCAGGGGGCAAGAGATACGCAGTATTTT
TRBV20-1,TRBD2,many,TRBJ2-1,CSARDRWGGSSYNEQFF,TGCAGTGCTAGAGATCGTTGGGGGGGAAGCTCCTACAATGAGCAGTTCTTC
TRBV18,-,many,TRBJ1-1,CASSPGEWAFF,TGTGCCAGCTCACCAGGGGAGTGGGCTTTCTTT
TRBV9,-,-,TRBJ2-1,CASSVSSGAYNEQFF,TGTGCCAGCAGCGTTTCTTCCGGGGCCTACAATGAGCAGTTCTTC
TRBV11-3,-,many,TRBJ2-2,CASSLGRNTGELFF,TGTGCCAGCAGCTTAGGGCGGAACACCGGGGAGCTGTTTTTT
TRBV27,-,medium-sized,TRBJ2-1,CASSLYGEFNEQFF,TGTGCCAGCAGTTTATACGGGGAATTCAATGAGCAGTTCTTC
TRBV27,-,-,TRBJ2-1,CASILDPRSSYNEQFF,TGTGCCAGCATTCTTGATCCCCGTAGCTCCTACAATGAGCAGTTCTTC
TRBV2,-,-,TRBJ2-2,CASREGTYNTGELFF,TGTGCCAGCAGGGAGGGGACTTATAACACCGGGGAGCTGTTTTTT
TRBV5-1,TRBD1,many,TRBJ1-4,CASSPDREGEKLFF,TGCGCCAGCAGCCCGGACAGGGAGGGGGAAAAACTGTTTTTT
TRBV28,-,few,TRBJ2-3,CASSPPPRGAIGTDTQYF,TGTGCCAGCAGTCCCCCTCCCCGAGGGGCGATCGGGACAGATACGCAGTATTTT